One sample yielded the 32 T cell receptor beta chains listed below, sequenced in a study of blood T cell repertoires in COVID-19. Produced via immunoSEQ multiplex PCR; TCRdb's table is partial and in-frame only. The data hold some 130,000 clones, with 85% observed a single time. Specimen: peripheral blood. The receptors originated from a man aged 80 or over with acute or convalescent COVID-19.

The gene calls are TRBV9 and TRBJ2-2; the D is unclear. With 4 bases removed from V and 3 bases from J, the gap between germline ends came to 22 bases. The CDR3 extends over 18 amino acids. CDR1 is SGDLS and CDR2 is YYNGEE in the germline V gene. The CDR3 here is CASSPIPGTDRYTGELFF. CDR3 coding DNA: TGTGCCAGCAGCCCGATCCCAGGTACAGATCGTTACACCGGGGAGCTGTTTTTT.

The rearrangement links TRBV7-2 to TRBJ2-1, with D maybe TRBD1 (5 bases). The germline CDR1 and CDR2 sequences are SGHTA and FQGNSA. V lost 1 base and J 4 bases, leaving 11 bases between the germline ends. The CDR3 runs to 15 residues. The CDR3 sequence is CASSLGRARYNEQFF. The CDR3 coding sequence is TGTGCCAGCAGCTTAGGCAGGGCCAGGTACAATGAGCAGTTCTTC.

The CDR3 coding sequence is TGCGCCAGCAGCTTGGGTGACAGTCAAAAAGAGACCCAGTACTTC. Its protein is CASSLGDSQKETQYF. The chain carries TRBV5-1 and TRBJ2-5; maybe TRBD1 (5 bases). Trimming shortened V by 0 bases and J by 3 bases, and 12 bases separated the two germline ends. The CDR3 loop spans 15 amino acids. Germline CDR1 and CDR2: SGHRS and YFSETQ. The full variable domain, in which reference TRBV5-1 and TRBJ2-5 provide the parts outside the CDR3, is KAGVTQTPRYLIKTRGQQVTLSCSPISGHRSVSWYQQTPGQGLQFLFEYFSETQRNKGNFPGRFSGRQFSNSRSEMNVSTLELGDSALYLCASSLGDSQKETQYFGPGTRLLVL.

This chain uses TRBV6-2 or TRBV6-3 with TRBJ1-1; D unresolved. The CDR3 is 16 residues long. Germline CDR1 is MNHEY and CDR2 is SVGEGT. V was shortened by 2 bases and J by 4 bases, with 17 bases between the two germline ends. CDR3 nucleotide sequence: TGTGCCAGCAGTTACGGCACGCAGGTTAAGGTCACTGAAGCTTTCTTT. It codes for CASSYGTQVKVTEAFF.

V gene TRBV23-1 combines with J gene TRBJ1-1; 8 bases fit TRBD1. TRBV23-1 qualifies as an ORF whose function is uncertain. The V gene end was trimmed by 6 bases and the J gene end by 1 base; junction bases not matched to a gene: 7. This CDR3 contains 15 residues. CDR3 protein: CASSFTGGPNTEAFF. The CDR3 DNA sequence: TGCGCCAGCAGCTTTACAGGGGGACCGAACACTGAAGCTTTCTTT.

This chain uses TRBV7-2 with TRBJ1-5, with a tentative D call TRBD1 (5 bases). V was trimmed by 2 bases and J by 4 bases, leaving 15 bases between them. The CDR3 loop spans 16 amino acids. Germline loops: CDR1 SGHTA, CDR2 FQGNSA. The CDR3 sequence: CASSLSPVGGNQPQHF. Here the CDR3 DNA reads TGTGCCAGCAGCTTAAGCCCCGTGGGGGGAAATCAGCCCCAGCATTTT. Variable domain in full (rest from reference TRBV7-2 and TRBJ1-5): GAGVSQSPSNKVTEKGKDVELRCDPISGHTALYWYRQSLGQGLEFLIYFQGNSAPDKSGLPSDRFSAERTGGSVSTLTIQRTQQEDSAVYLCASSLSPVGGNQPQHFGDGTRLSIL.

The CDR3 is CASSSGVDYGYTF. In DNA, the CDR3 is TGCGCCAGCAGTTCAGGGGTTGACTATGGCTACACCTTC. The chain combines TRBV5-1 with TRBJ1-2; the D gene is possibly TRBD1 (6 bases). The CDR3 has 13 residues. Trimming cost V 5 bases and J 3 bases, with 11 bases left between them. Germline V gene data show CDR1 as SGHRS and CDR2 as YFSETQ.

The CDR3: CSGGGQTNTEAFF. The CDR3 coding sequence is TGCAGCGGGGGGGGACAGACGAACACTGAAGCTTTCTTT. The chain employs TRBV29-1 and TRBJ1-1; 7 nucleotides agree with TRBD1. This CDR3 has 13 residues. The germline gives CDR1 SQVTM, CDR2 ANQGSEA. V was pared by 7 bases and J by 1 base, with 6 bases of the junction left unmatched.

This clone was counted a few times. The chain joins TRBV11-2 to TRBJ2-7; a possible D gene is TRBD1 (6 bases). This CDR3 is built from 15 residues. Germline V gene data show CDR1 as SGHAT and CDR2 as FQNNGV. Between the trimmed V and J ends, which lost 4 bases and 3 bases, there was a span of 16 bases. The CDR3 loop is CASSSRRDTNYEQYF. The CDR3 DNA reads TGTGCCAGCAGCTCCCGAAGGGACACGAACTACGAGCAGTACTTC.

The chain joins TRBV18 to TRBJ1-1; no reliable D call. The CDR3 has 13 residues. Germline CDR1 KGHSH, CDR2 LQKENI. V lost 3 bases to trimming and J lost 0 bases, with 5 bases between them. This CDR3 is CASSPTLNTEAFF. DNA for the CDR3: TGTGCCAGCTCACCGACACTGAACACTGAAGCTTTCTTT.

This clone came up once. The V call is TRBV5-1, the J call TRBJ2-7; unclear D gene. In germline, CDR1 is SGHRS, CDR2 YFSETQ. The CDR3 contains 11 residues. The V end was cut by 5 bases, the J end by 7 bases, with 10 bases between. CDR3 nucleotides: TGCGCCAGCAGTCGTGACACGGAGCAGTACTTC. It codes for CASSRDTEQYF.

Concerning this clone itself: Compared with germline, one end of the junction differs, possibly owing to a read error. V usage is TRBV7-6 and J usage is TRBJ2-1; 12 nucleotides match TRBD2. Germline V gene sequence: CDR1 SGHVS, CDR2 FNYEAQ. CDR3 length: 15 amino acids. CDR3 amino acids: CASSLAGGRGGEQFF. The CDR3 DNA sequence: TGTGCCAGCAGCCTAGCGGGGGGGCGTGGCGGTGAGCAGTTCTTC.

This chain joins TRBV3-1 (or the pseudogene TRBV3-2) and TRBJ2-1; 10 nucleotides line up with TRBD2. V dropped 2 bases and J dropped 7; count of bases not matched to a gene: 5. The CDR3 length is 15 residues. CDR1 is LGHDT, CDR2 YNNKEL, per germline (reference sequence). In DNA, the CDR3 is TGTGCCAGCAGCCAACTAGCGGGAGCCGTGAATGAGCAGTTCTTC. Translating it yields CASSQLAGAVNEQFF.

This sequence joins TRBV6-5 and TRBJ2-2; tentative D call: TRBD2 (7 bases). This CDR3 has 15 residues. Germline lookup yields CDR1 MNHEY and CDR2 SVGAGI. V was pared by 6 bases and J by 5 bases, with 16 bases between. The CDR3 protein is CASSREARGTGELFF. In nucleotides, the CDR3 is TGTGCCAGCAGCCGGGAGGCCAGGGGAACCGGGGAGCTGTTTTTT.

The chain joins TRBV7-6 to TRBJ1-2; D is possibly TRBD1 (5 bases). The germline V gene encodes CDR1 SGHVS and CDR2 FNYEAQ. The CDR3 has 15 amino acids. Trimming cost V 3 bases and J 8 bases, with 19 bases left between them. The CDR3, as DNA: TGTGCCAGCAGCTTGCTAGGACAAGGGGTGGAGGGCTACACCTTC. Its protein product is CASSLLGQGVEGYTF.

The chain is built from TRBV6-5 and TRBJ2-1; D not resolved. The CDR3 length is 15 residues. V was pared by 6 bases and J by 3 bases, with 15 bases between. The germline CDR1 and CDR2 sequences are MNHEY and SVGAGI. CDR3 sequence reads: CASRQSGGNYNEQFF. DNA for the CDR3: TGTGCCAGCAGACAAAGTGGCGGAAACTACAATGAGCAGTTCTTC.

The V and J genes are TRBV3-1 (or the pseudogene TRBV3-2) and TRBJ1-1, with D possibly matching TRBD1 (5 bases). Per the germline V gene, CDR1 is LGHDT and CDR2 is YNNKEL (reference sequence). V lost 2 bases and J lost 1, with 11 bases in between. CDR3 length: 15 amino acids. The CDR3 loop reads CASSQSGAGNTEAFF. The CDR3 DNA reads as TGTGCCAGCAGCCAATCTGGGGCAGGGAACACTGAAGCTTTCTTT.

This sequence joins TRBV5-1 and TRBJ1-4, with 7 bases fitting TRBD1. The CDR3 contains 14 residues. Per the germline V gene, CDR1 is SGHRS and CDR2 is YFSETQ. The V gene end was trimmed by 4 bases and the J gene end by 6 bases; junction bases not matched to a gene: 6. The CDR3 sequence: CASSQGQTDEKLFF. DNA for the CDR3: TGCGCCAGCAGCCAGGGACAGACCGATGAAAAACTGTTTTTT. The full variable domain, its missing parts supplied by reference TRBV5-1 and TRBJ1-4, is KAGVTQTPRYLIKTRGQQVTLSCSPISGHRSVSWYQQTPGQGLQFLFEYFSETQRNKGNFPGRFSGRQFSNSRSEMNVSTLELGDSALYLCASSQGQTDEKLFFGSGTQLSVL.

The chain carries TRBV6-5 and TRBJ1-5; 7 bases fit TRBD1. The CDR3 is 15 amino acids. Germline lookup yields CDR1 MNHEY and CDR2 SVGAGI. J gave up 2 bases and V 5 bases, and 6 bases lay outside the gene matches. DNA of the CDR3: TGTGCCAGCAGTACTGGGACAGCAGGCAATCAGCCCCAGCATTTT. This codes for CASSTGTAGNQPQHF.

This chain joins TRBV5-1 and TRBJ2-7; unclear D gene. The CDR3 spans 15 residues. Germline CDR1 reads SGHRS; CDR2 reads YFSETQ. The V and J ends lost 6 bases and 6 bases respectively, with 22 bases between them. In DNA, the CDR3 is TGCGCCAGCACACTTAAAGGAGCTCCGGGTACCGAGCAGTACTTC. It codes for CASTLKGAPGTEQYF.

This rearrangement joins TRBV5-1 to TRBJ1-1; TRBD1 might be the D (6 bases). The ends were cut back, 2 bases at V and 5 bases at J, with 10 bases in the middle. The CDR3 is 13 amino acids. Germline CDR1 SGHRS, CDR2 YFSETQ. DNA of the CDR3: TGCGCCAGCAGCTTCAGGGGTGGTACTGAAGCTTTCTTT. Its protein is CASSFRGGTEAFF.

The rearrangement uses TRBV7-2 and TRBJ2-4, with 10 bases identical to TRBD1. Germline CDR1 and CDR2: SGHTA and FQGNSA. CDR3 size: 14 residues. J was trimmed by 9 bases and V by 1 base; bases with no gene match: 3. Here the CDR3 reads CASSLGGTGAIQYF. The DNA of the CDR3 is TGTGCCAGCAGCTTAGGAGGGACAGGGGCCATTCAGTACTTC.

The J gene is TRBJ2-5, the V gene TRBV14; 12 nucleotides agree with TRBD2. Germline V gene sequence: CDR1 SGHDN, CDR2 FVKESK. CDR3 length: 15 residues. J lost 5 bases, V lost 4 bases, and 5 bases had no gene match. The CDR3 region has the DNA TGTGCCAGCAGCCGAGAGACTAGCGGGAGTGAGACCCAGTACTTC. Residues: CASSRETSGSETQYF.

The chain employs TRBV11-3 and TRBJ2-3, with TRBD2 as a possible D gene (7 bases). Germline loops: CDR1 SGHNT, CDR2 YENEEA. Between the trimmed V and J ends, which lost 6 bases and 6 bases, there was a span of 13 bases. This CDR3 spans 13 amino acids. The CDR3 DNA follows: TGTGCCAGCAGGGCCCGGGGGGCGGATACGCAGTATTTT. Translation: CASRARGADTQYF.

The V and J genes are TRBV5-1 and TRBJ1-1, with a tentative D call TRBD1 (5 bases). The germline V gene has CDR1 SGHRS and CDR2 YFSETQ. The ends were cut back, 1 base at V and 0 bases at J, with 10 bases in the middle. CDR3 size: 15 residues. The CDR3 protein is CASSLLWGMNTEAFF. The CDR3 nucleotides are TGCGCCAGCAGCTTGTTGTGGGGCATGAACACTGAAGCTTTCTTT.

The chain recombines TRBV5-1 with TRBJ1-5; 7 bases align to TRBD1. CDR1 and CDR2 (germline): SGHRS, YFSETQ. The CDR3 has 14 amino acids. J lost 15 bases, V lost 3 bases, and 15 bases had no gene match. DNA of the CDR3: TGCGCCAGCAGCTCCACGGGGCCGGGACAGACTTTGCATTTT. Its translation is CASSSTGPGQTLHF.

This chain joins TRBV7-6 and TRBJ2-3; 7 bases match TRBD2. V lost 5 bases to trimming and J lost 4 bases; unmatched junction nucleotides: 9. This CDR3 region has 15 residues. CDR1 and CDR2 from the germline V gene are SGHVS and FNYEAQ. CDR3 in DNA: TGTGCCAGCAGCCAGACTAGCAATGGCGCAGATACGCAGTATTTT. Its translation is CASSQTSNGADTQYF.

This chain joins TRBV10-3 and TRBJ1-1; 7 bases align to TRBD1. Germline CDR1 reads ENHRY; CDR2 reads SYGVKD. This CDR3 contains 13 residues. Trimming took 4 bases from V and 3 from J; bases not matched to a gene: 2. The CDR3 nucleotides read TGTGCCATCAGTGGACAGGGTGACACTGAAGCTTTCTTT. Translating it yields CAISGQGDTEAFF.

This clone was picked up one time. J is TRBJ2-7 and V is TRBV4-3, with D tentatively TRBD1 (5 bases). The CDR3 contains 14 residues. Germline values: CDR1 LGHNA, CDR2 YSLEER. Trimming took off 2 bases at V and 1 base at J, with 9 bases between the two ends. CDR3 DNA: TGCGCCAGCAGCCAACGGCAGGGTTCCTACGAGCAGTACTTC. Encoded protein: CASSQRQGSYEQYF.

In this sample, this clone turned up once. The DNA for the CDR3 is TGCGCCAGCAGCCTTGGACTAGCGGGGGGAACCGGGGAGCTGTTTTTT. It codes for CASSLGLAGGTGELFF. The chain uses TRBV4-3 and TRBJ2-2, with 14 bases fitting TRBD2. In germline, CDR1 is LGHNA, CDR2 YSLEER. J was trimmed by 5 bases and V by 4 bases; bases with no gene match: 3. The CDR3 contains 16 residues.

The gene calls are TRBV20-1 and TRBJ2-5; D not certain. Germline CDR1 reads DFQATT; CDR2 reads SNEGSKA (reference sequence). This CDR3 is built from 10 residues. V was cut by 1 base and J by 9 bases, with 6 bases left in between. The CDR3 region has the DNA TGCAGTGCTAGAGGTCCTCCCCAGTACTTC. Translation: CSARGPPQYF.

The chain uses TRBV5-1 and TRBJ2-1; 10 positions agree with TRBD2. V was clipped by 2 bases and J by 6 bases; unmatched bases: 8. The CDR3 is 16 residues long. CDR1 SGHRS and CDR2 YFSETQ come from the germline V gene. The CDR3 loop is CASSLPSGSGGNEQFF. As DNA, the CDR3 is TGCGCCAGCAGCTTACCTAGCGGGAGCGGGGGCAATGAGCAGTTCTTC. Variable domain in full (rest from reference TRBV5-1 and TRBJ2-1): KAGVTQTPRYLIKTRGQQVTLSCSPISGHRSVSWYQQTPGQGLQFLFEYFSETQRNKGNFPGRFSGRQFSNSRSEMNVSTLELGDSALYLCASSLPSGSGGNEQFFGPGTRLTVL.